The text below deals with one T cell receptor beta chain. First-strand cDNA relied on TRAV- and TRBV-specific primers spanning alpha and beta chains. Over roughly 20 PCR cycles, TCRs were amplified from a constant-region primer and V-primer adapter. TCRdb called the reads again in MiXCR, with one record for every CDR3 protein. The sample carries roughly 17,000 distinct CDR3 sequences, around two thirds recorded once. These data come from a study of low-dose radiotherapy and immunotherapy resistance in tumors. Germline values: CDR1 SGHNT, CDR2 YYREEE (reference sequence). The CDR3 runs to 14 residues. The V gene lost 0 bases and the J gene lost 6 bases, with 11 bases spanning the gap.

The chain uses TRBV5-4 and TRBJ2-3; perhaps TRBD1 as D (5 bases). This receptor was taken from a human donor with advanced metastatic prostate, ovarian, gallbladder or colorectal cancer (not recorded which). This table probably holds off-target reads from a library built for another chain. This CDR3 reads CASSLAGSRDTQYF. In nucleotides, the CDR3 is TGTGCCAGCAGCTTGGCAGGGTCGAGGGATACGCAGTATTTT. Full variable domain (remainder filled in from reference TRBV5-4 and TRBJ2-3): ETGVTQSPTHLIKTRGQQVTLRCSSQSGHNTVSWYQQALGQGPQFIFQYYREEENGRGNFPPRFSGLQFPNYSSELNVNALELDDSALYLCASSLAGSRDTQYFGPGTRLTVL.